The 18 T cell receptor beta chains below all came from one sample that was sequenced in a study of radiotherapy plus CTLA-4 blockade in lung cancer. The table came from immunoSEQ multiplex PCR; TCRdb's copy has only in-frame clones and leaves some out. This sample has roughly 120,000 clones, with 65% to 85% found just once. The specimen was peripheral blood, collected from a patient treated with radiotherapy plus ipilimumab. The receptor source for this set is a human donor with non-small cell lung cancer who had a partial response to radiotherapy plus ipilimumab.

The chain joins TRBV10-2 to TRBJ2-4; the match to TRBD2 covers 7 bases. This CDR3 comprises 14 residues. With V trimmed by 6 bases and J by 8 bases, 10 bases remained unmatched. Germline V gives CDR1 WSHSY, CDR2 SAAADI. The CDR3 loop reads CASSAGVITDIQYF. DNA of the CDR3: TGCGCCAGCAGCGCGGGAGTTATTACAGACATTCAGTACTTC.

V gene TRBV9 combines with J gene TRBJ2-2, with 7 bases aligning to TRBD2. CDR1 and CDR2 (germline): SGDLS, YYNGEE. The CDR3 is 16 amino acids. The V segment lost 1 base and the J segment 0 bases; nucleotides outside the gene matches: 3. The CDR3 region is CASSVNREANTGELFF. In DNA form, the CDR3 reads TGTGCCAGCAGCGTAAATCGGGAGGCGAACACCGGGGAGCTGTTTTTT.

The CDR3 loop is CASTTYGQGAGGELFF. For the CDR3, the DNA is TGTGCCAGCACTACCTATGGACAGGGGGCGGGAGGGGAGCTGTTTTTT. This chain joins TRBV28 and TRBJ2-2; 11 positions match TRBD1. The CDR3 is 16 residues long. V lost 7 bases and J lost 8; bases outside the gene matches: 12. Germline V gene lookup returns CDR1 MDHEN and CDR2 SYDVKM.

This clone was picked up a small number of times. This rearrangement joins TRBV10-3 to TRBJ1-1; 9 positions match TRBD1. This CDR3 contains 12 residues. CDR1 and CDR2 from the germline V gene are ENHRY and SYGVKD. J gave up 6 bases and V 6 bases, and 2 bases lay outside the gene matches. This CDR3 is CAIRGQGSEAFF. The CDR3 DNA is TGTGCCATCAGGGGACAGGGTTCTGAAGCTTTCTTT.

CDR3 DNA: TGTGCCAGCAGCCTGACAGGGTCACCCCTCCACTTT. Its translation: CASSLTGSPLHF. This sequence joins TRBV28 and TRBJ1-6; 7 bases map to TRBD1. The length of the CDR3 is 12 residues. J was trimmed by 10 bases and V by 6 bases; bases with no gene match: 3. CDR1 is MDHEN and CDR2 is SYDVKM in the germline V gene.

Note on this clone: The sample carries other DNA sequences with the same CDR3. The genes are TRBV28 and TRBJ1-1; no definite D call. V was cut by 2 bases and J by 0 bases, with 4 bases left in between. The CDR3 totals 13 residues. Germline loops: CDR1 MDHEN, CDR2 SYDVKM. The CDR3 loop is CASSLAVNTEAFF. CDR3 in DNA: TGTGCCAGCAGTTTAGCAGTGAACACTGAAGCTTTCTTT.

This clone showed up just once. The gene calls are TRBV28 and TRBJ2-1, with D perhaps matching TRBD2 (5 bases). This CDR3 has 12 amino acids. V was shortened by 6 bases and J by 10 bases, with 13 bases between the two germline ends. Germline V gene lookup returns CDR1 MDHEN and CDR2 SYDVKM. The CDR3 spells CASRRTVGEQFF. CDR3 nucleotides: TGTGCCAGCAGACGGACTGTAGGCGAGCAGTTCTTC.

The CDR3 is CASRPTPPREGWETQYF. In nucleotides, the CDR3 is TGTGCCAGCAGACCAACACCCCCCCGGGAGGGATGGGAGACCCAGTACTTC. This chain links TRBV28 with TRBJ2-5; the match to TRBD2 covers 8 bases. Germline V CDR1 and CDR2: MDHEN, SYDVKM. V lost 6 bases, J lost 5 bases, and 17 bases stayed unmatched. The length of the CDR3 is 17 residues.

The chain uses TRBV6-6 and TRBJ2-5; D gene ambiguous. The CDR3 contains 12 residues. Germline values: CDR1 MNHNY, CDR2 SVGAGI (reference sequence). Trimming stripped 0 bases from V and 3 bases from J, with 2 bases between. The CDR3 here is CASSYSKETQYF. CDR3 nucleotide sequence: TGTGCCAGCAGTTACTCTAAAGAGACCCAGTACTTC.

The V gene is TRBV5-1, the J gene TRBJ2-1, with 7 nucleotides matching TRBD2. V was pared by 1 base and J by 7 bases, with 8 bases of the junction left unmatched. Germline V gene data show CDR1 as SGHRS and CDR2 as YFSETQ. The CDR3 extends over 15 amino acids. As DNA, the CDR3 is TGCGCCAGCAGCTTGCCTGGGACCGGGGGGAATGAGCAGTTCTTC. Its translation: CASSLPGTGGNEQFF.

The chain couples TRBV5-5 to TRBJ1-5; 12 bases agree with TRBD1. This CDR3 comprises 15 residues. V trimming: 5 bases; J trimming: 7 bases; junction bases outside the gene matches: 7. Germline CDR1 and CDR2: SGHKS and YYEKEE (reference sequence). CDR3 protein: CASRWGQGAEQPQHF. DNA of the CDR3: TGTGCCAGCAGATGGGGACAGGGGGCTGAACAGCCCCAGCATTTT.

The chain combines TRBV6-1 with TRBJ1-5, with D possibly TRBD1 on 6 matching bases. CDR3 length: 15 amino acids. Germline V gene lookup returns CDR1 MNHNS and CDR2 SASEGT. V lost 6 bases, J lost 8 bases, and 20 bases lay in between. The CDR3 reads CASSLGQLDVEPQHF. As DNA, the CDR3 is TGTGCCAGCAGCCTCGGACAGTTGGATGTGGAGCCCCAGCATTTT.

The chain joins TRBV28 to TRBJ2-5, with 8 bases fitting TRBD2. The J call may be wrong; the DNA end is better matched by TRBJ2-7. From germline, CDR1 is MDHEN and CDR2 SYDVKM. The CDR3 sequence is 14 residues long. CDR3 residues: CASNSGGHSYEQYF. CDR3 coding DNA: TGTGCCAGCAATTCGGGAGGGCACTCCTACGAGCAGTACTTC.

V and J are TRBV5-4 and TRBJ2-7; 8 nucleotides align to TRBD2. Germline V gives CDR1 SGHNT, CDR2 YYREEE (reference sequence). The V and J ends lost 2 bases and 5 bases, in that order; junction bases with no gene match: 15. The CDR3 length is 17 residues. The CDR3 nucleotides are TGTGCCAGCAGCTTCGGGGCAAACCCGGGACTAGACCACGAGCAGTACTTC. This codes for CASSFGANPGLDHEQYF. The full variable domain, with the rest looked up from reference TRBV5-4 and TRBJ2-7, is ETGVTQSPTHLIKTRGQQVTLRCSSQSGHNTVSWYQQALGQGPQFIFQYYREEENGRGNFPPRFSGLQFPNYSSELNVNALELDDSALYLCASSFGANPGLDHEQYFGPGTRLTVT.

The V call is TRBV28, the J call TRBJ2-1, with TRBD1 matching 8 bases. Unmatched junction bases numbered 4, after V lost 6 bases and J lost 3 bases. This CDR3 is built from 14 residues. Per the germline V gene, CDR1 is MDHEN and CDR2 is SYDVKM. The CDR3 region is CASSQGQGYNEQFF. As DNA, the CDR3 is TGTGCCAGCAGCCAAGGACAGGGCTACAATGAGCAGTTCTTC.

The chain has TRBV19 and TRBJ1-3; a possible D gene is TRBD1 (5 bases). Germline V gene lookup returns CDR1 LNHDA and CDR2 SQIVND (reference sequence). This CDR3 has 15 amino acids. The V end was cut by 6 bases, the J end by 4 bases, with 16 bases between. The CDR3 bases are TGTGCCAGTAGCCCTCAGGGATTTCTCGGAAACACCATATATTTT. This sequence encodes CASSPQGFLGNTIYF.

In its sample, this clone was seen a few times. The rearrangement links TRBV10-1 to TRBJ2-3, with 10 bases aligning to TRBD1. The CDR3 spans 16 residues. V was clipped by 1 base and J by 2 bases; unmatched bases: 3. The V gene's germline CDR1 is WNHNN and CDR2 SYGVQD (reference sequence). CDR3 amino acids: CASSEWTGGTTDTQYF. DNA of the CDR3: TGCGCCAGCAGTGAGTGGACAGGGGGAACCACAGATACGCAGTATTTT.

CDR3 sequence: CASSEGASSGANVLTF. DNA of the CDR3: TGTGCCAGCAGTGAGGGGGCTTCCTCTGGGGCCAACGTCCTGACTTTC. The chain carries TRBV6-1 and TRBJ2-6, with TRBD1 as a possible D gene (6 bases). This CDR3 contains 16 residues. Trimming pared 3 bases from V and 0 bases from J, leaving 9 bases between. The germline gives CDR1 MNHNS, CDR2 SASEGT.